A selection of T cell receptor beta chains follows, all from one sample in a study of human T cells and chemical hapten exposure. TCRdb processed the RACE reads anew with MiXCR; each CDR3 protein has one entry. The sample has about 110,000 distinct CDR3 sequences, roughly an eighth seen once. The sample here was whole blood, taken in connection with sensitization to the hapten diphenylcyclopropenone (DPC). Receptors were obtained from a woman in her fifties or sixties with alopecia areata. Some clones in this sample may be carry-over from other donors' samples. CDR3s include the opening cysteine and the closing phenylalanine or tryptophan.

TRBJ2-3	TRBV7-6	CASSLGLGGSTTDTQYF
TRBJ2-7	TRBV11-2	CASSRSRDSLPYEQYF
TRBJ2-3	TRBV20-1	CSARDPTSPITDTQYF
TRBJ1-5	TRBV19	CASSRFLRRDQPQHF
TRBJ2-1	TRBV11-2	CASRYRGPYNEQFF
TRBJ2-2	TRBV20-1	CSASDGPGELFF
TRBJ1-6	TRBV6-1	CASRSPEIQTSPLHF
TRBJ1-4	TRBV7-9	CASSPTRDDEKLFF
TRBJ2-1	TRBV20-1	CSAPVRGLEQFF
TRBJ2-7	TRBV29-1	CSSWTILGEQYF
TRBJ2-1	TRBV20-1	CSANLRGAGSEQFF
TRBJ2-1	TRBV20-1	CSAPPGGRVNEQFF
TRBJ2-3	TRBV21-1	CASSKVHRVTDTQYF
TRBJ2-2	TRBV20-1	CSARDRKAWGSTGELFF
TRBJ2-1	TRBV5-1	CASRLGLSNEQFF
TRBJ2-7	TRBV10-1	CASSELPTSFQYF
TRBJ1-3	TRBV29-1	CSFRAEYSGNTIYF
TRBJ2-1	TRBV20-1	CSAQDNEQFF
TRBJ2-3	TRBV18	CASSLQDPSQDTQYF
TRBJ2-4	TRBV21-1	CASSNLESVGF
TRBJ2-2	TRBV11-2	CASSLVTVDTGELFF
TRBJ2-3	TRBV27	CASGGLAGGPSTQYF
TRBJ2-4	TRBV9	CASSVLKSRVNGLAKNIQYF
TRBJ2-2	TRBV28	CASSAPGLAANTGELFF
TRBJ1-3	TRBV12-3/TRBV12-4	CASSPATNSGNTIYF
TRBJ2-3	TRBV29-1	CSVTGAKGDTQYF
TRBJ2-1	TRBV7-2	CASSITLANEQFF
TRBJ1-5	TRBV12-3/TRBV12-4	CASSLRPWEDQPQHF
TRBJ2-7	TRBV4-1	CASSQVPGVYEQYF
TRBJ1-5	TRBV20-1	CSAIDRGGNQPQHF
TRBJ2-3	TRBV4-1	CASSLRATSTDTQYF
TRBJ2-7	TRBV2	CASTRDRRTYEQYF
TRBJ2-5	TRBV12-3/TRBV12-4	CASSLFQSQTQYF
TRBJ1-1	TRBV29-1	CSGLPRSLNTEAFF
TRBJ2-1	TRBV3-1	CASSQVSNEQFF
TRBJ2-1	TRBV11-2	CASSFTGTSLYNEQFF
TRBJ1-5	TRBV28	CASSLISNSNQPQHF
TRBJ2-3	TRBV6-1	CASSEYLDTQYF
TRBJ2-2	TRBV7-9	CASSAHPPGLVTGELFF
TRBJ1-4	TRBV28	CASKAGNEKLFF
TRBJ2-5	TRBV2	CASSGQGAPKETQYF
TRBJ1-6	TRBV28	CASSSGQGPPLHF
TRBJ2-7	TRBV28	CASSSTGLAPYEQYF
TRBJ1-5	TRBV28	CASSLYSSNQPQHF
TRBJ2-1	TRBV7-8	CASSLGLANPYNEQFF
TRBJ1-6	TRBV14	CASSQVTGQVNSPLHF
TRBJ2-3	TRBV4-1	CASSQEGRSPITDTQYF
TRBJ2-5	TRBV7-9	CASSPPRLETQYF
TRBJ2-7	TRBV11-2	CASTRDLETYEQYF
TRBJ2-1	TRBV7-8	CASSLNRGVSYNEQFF
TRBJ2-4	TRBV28	CASSPPGYLAKNIQYF
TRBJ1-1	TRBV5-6	CASSFGTGTTEAFF
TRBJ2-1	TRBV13	CASSRGRPANEQFF
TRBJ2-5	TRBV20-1	CSASPGLAEETQYF
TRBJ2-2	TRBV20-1	CSASGAANTGELFF